This T cell receptor beta chain was obtained from a study of blood T cell repertoires in COVID-19. In the study overall: T cells, B-cell-depleted T cells, or PBMCs provided the cDNA or gDNA that served as material.

Recruits, aged roughly 18 to 90 years, lived in 25 or so US areas. Authors' data handling: Reference gene primers were amplified, and this amplification served to estimate nucleated cell counts. The repertoire was sequenced with immunoSEQ multiplex PCR; TCRdb's copy has only in-frame clones and lacks some. From that table come the V and J calls and clone size; the DNA was used to work out D and trimming. This sample has around 300,000 clones, with over 80% found just once. The CDR3 has 12 amino acids. V was pared by 2 bases and J by 11 bases, with 2 bases of the junction left unmatched. Germline-derived CDR1 and CDR2 are MNHEY and SVGEGT.

The sample comprised PBMCs or T cells enriched from blood (not recorded which). This chain joins TRBV6-2 or TRBV6-3 and TRBJ1-1, with 10 bases aligning to TRBD1. This TCR was sampled from a young man who had recovered from COVID-19. For the CDR3, the DNA is TGTGCCAGCAGTTACGACAGGGGGCAGGCTTTCTTT. Translated, it gives CASSYDRGQAFF.